The 12 T cell receptor beta chains listed next were all sequenced from one sample in a study of shared clonotypes between healthy human individuals. Sequencing used immunoSEQ multiplex PCR; TCRdb keeps in-frame clones, though not all of them. The profile shows around 1.9 million clones, 85% to 95% of them singletons. The naive CD8 population came from CD45RO-negative cells selected for CCR7, without terminally differentiated effector memory CD45RA+ cells. Sample: naive CD8+ T cells from PBMCs. These receptors all stem from a young man in good health. Some clones in this sample may be carry-over from other donors' samples.

In its sample, this clone was seen a few times. Here the CDR3 DNA reads TGTGCCTGTACTGGAACTGCAACTAATGAAAAACTGTTTTTT. It codes for CACTGTATNEKLFF. The chain recombines TRBV30 with TRBJ1-4, with unresolved D. The CDR3 has 14 residues. Germline CDR1 GTSNPN, CDR2 SVGIG (reference sequence). Trimming removed 6 bases at V and 0 bases at J, with 11 bases between.

The chain couples TRBV16 to TRBJ1-5; D remains unclear. The V and J ends lost 1 base and 1 base respectively, with 8 bases between them. In germline, CDR1 is KGHSY, CDR2 FQNENV. This CDR3 has 15 residues. CDR3 protein: CASSQFRQSNQPQHF. CDR3 DNA: TGTGCCAGCAGCCAATTTCGGCAGAGCAATCAGCCCCAGCATTTT.

The V call is TRBV10-3, the J call TRBJ1-3; no clear D gene. The V gene lost 3 bases and the J gene lost 0 bases, with 15 bases spanning the gap. The germline V gene has CDR1 ENHRY and CDR2 SYGVKD. The CDR3 loop spans 17 amino acids. The CDR3 nucleotides are TGTGCCATCAGTGACCCCTCCGCGCTGATCTCTGGAAACACCATATATTTT. Protein sequence: CAISDPSALISGNTIYF.

The chain links TRBV27 to TRBJ2-3; the match to TRBD2 covers 14 bases. The V gene's germline CDR1 is MNHEY and CDR2 SMNVEV (reference sequence). The length of the CDR3 is 15 residues. The V segment lost 2 bases and the J segment 7 bases; nucleotides outside the gene matches: 2. CDR3 DNA sequence: TGTGCCAGCAGTTTAGGACTAGCGGGAGGACATACGCAGTATTTT. Its translation is CASSLGLAGGHTQYF.

This chain connects TRBV7-9 to TRBJ1-2; 7 positions match TRBD1. CDR1 is SEHNR and CDR2 is FQNEAQ in the germline V gene (reference sequence). CDR3 length: 16 residues. V trimming: 1 base; J trimming: 3 bases; junction bases outside the gene matches: 8. Written as DNA, the CDR3 is TGTGCCAGCAGCTTAGGGGTGAACAGGGGAGACTATGGCTACACCTTC. This codes for CASSLGVNRGDYGYTF.

The chain uses TRBV6-1 and TRBJ1-3, with unresolved D. CDR1 and CDR2 from the germline V gene are MNHNS and SASEGT. Trimming shortened V by 3 bases and J by 0 bases, and 6 bases separated the two germline ends. The length of the CDR3 is 14 residues. CDR3 bases: TGTGCCAGCAGTGACAGCCTCTCTGGAAACACCATATATTTT. This codes for CASSDSLSGNTIYF.

The chain is built from TRBV6-1 and TRBJ1-2; 8 positions match TRBD1. Trimming at V came to 3 bases and at J to 6 bases, leaving 12 bases not matched to a gene. This CDR3 is 16 amino acids long. The germline V gene has CDR1 MNHNS and CDR2 SASEGT. The CDR3 spells CASSDLDRAGGDGYTF. For the CDR3, the DNA is TGTGCCAGCAGTGACCTGGACAGGGCGGGAGGGGATGGCTACACCTTC.

Note on this clone: In the same sample, other DNA sequences code for this CDR3. The rearrangement links TRBV27 to TRBJ2-1; D remains ambiguous. The CDR3 spans 13 residues. Per the germline V gene, CDR1 is MNHEY and CDR2 is SMNVEV (reference sequence). Trimming took 3 bases from V and 3 from J, leaving 6 bases between them. Here the CDR3 DNA reads TGTGCCAGCAGTTTCTCGATCTACAATGAGCAGTTCTTC. Its translation is CASSFSIYNEQFF.

The chain has TRBV7-9 and TRBJ2-3; possibly TRBD1 for D (6 bases). The CDR3 covers 15 residues. The germline V gene encodes CDR1 SEHNR and CDR2 FQNEAQ (reference sequence). Trimming shortened V by 5 bases and J by 1 base, and 13 bases separated the two germline ends. The CDR3 coding sequence is TGTGCCAGCAGCCTACAGGGACCACGCACAGATACGCAGTATTTT. Protein product: CASSLQGPRTDTQYF.

V usage is TRBV2 and J usage is TRBJ1-1; D remains ambiguous. V gave up 3 bases and J gave up 1 base, with 24 bases separating them. Per the germline V gene, CDR1 is SNHLY and CDR2 is FYNNEI. The CDR3 runs 19 residues. The CDR3: CASSDLETSSTRENTEAFF. The CDR3 coding sequence is TGTGCCAGCAGTGATTTAGAAACCTCAAGTACCCGGGAGAACACTGAAGCTTTCTTT.

V gene TRBV4-2 combines with J gene TRBJ2-5, with TRBD2 as a possible D gene (6 bases). Trimming stripped 4 bases from V and 3 bases from J, with 18 bases between. The CDR3 totals 16 residues. Germline V gene data show CDR1 as LGHNA and CDR2 as YNFKEQ. CDR3 protein: CASSPFPGLSEETQYF. CDR3 sequence (DNA): TGTGCCAGCAGCCCATTCCCGGGACTCTCGGAAGAGACCCAGTACTTC.

This sequence joins TRBV9 and TRBJ2-1, with D uncertain. The CDR3 spans 15 residues. CDR1 and CDR2 from the germline V gene are SGDLS and YYNGEE. The ends were cut back, 0 bases at V and 4 bases at J, with 11 bases in the middle. CDR3 nucleotides: TGTGCCAGCAGCGTAGCGGCGAGACAATACAATGAGCAGTTCTTC. Its translation is CASSVAARQYNEQFF.